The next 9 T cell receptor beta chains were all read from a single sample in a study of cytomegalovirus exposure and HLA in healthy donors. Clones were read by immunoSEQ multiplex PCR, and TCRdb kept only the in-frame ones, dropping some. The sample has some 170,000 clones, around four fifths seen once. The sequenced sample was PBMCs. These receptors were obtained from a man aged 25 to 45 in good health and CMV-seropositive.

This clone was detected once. This CDR3 reads CASSETSGGTYNEQFF. CDR3 in DNA: TGTGCCAGCAGTGAGACTAGCGGGGGGACCTACAATGAGCAGTTCTTC. The chain carries TRBV2 and TRBJ2-1; TRBD2 matches at 13 bases. The CDR3 consists of 16 residues. Germline trimming cut 3 bases from V and 2 bases from J; bases unmatched to any gene: 1. Germline-derived CDR1 and CDR2 are SNHLY and FYNNEI. Combining the CDR3 with reference TRBV2 and TRBJ2-1 gives the whole variable domain EPEVTQTPSHQVTQMGQEVILRCVPISNHLYFYWYRQILGQKVEFLVSFYNNEISEKSEIFDDQFSVERPDGSNFTLKIRSTKLEDSAMYFCASSETSGGTYNEQFFGPGTRLTVL.

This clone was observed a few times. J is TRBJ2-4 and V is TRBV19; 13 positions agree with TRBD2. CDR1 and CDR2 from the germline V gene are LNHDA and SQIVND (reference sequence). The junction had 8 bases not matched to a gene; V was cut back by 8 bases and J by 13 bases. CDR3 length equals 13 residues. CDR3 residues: CASSGLAGQSQYF. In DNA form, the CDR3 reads TGTGCCAGTTCGGGACTAGCGGGGCAAAGCCAGTACTTC.

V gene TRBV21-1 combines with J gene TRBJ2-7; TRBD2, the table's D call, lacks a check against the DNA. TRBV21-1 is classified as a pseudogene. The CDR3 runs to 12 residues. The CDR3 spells CASSPRVWEQYF. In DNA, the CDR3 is TGTGCCAGCAGCCCGCGGGTGTGGGAGCAGTACTTC.

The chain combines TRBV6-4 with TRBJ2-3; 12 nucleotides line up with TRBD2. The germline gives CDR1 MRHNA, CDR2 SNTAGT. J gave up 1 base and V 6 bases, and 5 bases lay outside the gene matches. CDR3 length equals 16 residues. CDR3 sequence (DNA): TGTGCCAGCAGCGCCGGGACTAGCGGGCGCACAGATACGCAGTATTTT. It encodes CASSAGTSGRTDTQYF.

CDR3 nucleotides: TGTGCCAGCAGCTTGGCCACCCTTACTTACGAGCAGTACTTC. As protein: CASSLATLTYEQYF. This chain connects TRBV5-6 to TRBJ2-7, with D hard to call. Between the trimmed V and J ends, which lost 0 bases and 4 bases, there was a span of 11 bases. This CDR3 contains 14 residues. Germline assignment: CDR1 SGHDT and CDR2 YYEEEE. The whole variable domain, remainder taken from reference TRBV5-6 and TRBJ2-7, is DAGVTQSPTHLIKTRGQQVTLRCSPKSGHDTVSWYQQALGQGPQFIFQYYEEEERQRGNFPDRFSGHQFPNYSSELNVNALLLGDSALYLCASSLATLTYEQYFGPGTRLTVT.

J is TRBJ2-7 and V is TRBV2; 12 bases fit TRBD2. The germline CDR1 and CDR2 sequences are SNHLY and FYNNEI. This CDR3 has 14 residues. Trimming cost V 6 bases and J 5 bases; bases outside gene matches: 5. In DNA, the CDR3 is TGTGCCAGCAGCAAGACTAGCGGGGGCCACGAGCAGTACTTC. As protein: CASSKTSGGHEQYF. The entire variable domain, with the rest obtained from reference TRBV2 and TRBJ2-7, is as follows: EPEVTQTPSHQVTQMGQEVILRCVPISNHLYFYWYRQILGQKVEFLVSFYNNEISEKSEIFDDQFSVERPDGSNFTLKIRSTKLEDSAMYFCASSKTSGGHEQYFGPGTRLTVT.

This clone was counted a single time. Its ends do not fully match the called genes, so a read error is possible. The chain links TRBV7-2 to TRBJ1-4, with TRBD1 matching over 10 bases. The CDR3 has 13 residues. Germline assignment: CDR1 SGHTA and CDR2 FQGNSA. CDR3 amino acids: CASSDYPDRGTVF. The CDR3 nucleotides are TGTGCCAGCAGCGATTACCCGGACAGGGGGACTGTTTTT.

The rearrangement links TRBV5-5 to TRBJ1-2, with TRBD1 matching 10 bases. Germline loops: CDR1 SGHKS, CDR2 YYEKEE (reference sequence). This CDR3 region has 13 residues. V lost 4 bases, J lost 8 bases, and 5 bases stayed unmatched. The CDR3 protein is CASSRDRGEGYTF. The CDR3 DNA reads TGTGCCAGCAGCCGGGACAGGGGCGAAGGCTACACCTTC.

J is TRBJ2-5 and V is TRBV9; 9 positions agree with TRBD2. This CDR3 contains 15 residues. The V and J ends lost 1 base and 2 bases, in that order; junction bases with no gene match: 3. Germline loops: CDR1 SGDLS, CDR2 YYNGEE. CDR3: CASSVIAGVQETQYF. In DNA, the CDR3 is TGTGCCAGCAGCGTAATAGCGGGGGTTCAAGAGACCCAGTACTTC.